This section outlines one T cell receptor beta chain sequence together with its context. The sample belongs to a study of T cell repertoires in cytomegalovirus infection. There are 14 residues in the CDR3. With 0 bases removed from V and 4 bases from J, the gap between germline ends came to 10 bases. CDR1 and CDR2 (germline): GTSNPN, SVGIG (reference sequence). TCRdb fed the reads into MiXCR, producing one record per CDR3 protein. The sample includes about 440,000 distinct CDR3 sequences, 25% to 40% seen only once; the top ten take about 13%. The chain has TRBV30 and TRBJ1-3; D gene unclear. Sequencing was performed on PBMCs. The TCR originated in a human donor in good health (CMV status not recorded). Some clones in this sample may be carry-over from other donors' samples. In DNA form, the CDR3 reads TGTGCCTGGAGTGTAACGGACCTCGGAAACACCATATATTTT. As protein: CAWSVTDLGNTIYF. The variable domain in full, with the rest retrieved from reference TRBV30 and TRBJ1-3, is SQTIHQWPATLVQPVGSPLSLECTVEGTSNPNLYWYRQAAGRGLQLLFYSVGIGQISSEVPQNLSASRPQDRQFILSSKKLLLSDSGFYLCAWSVTDLGNTIYFGEGSWLTVV.